This TCR beta chain was sequenced for a study of blood T cell repertoires in COVID-19. Across the whole study: PBMCs, B-cell-depleted T cells, or T cells were the source of the cDNA or gDNA that made up the material.

Germline V gene lookup returns CDR1 ENHRY and CDR2 SYGVKD. The trim removed 3 bases at V and 1 base at J, leaving 6 bases unmatched. The CDR3 length is 18 residues. This table comes from immunoSEQ multiplex PCR, and its TCRdb copy is limited to in-frame clones, with some not included. The sample records 200,000 to 300,000 clones, 83% being singletons. The sequence came from a human donor in a cohort sampled during active COVID-19. Sequenced input: peripheral blood. The V call is TRBV10-3, the J call TRBJ2-6, with 10 bases lining up with TRBD1. CDR3 sequence (DNA): TGTGCCATCAGTGAACCGGGACAGGGGAATTCTGGGGCCAACGTCCTGACTTTC. This codes for CAISEPGQGNSGANVLTF.